These T cell receptor beta chains were read from a single sample in a study of circulating CD8 cells and anti-PD-1 response in melanoma. TCRdb reprocessed the reads with MiXCR, giving one entry per CDR3 protein. The profile shows 650 to 850 distinct CDR3 sequences, roughly 8% of them singletons. Material: CD8+ T cells from PBMCs, obtained at baseline or after one month of anti-PD-1 therapy (not recorded which). The source of these receptors is a human donor with melanoma. Each CDR3 is given with its conserved first and last residue. Fields, in order: clone size, V gene, J gene, D gene, CDR3 protein, CDR3 DNA. D genes are given only for firm matches. The size entry is marked missing in some rows and otherwise reads once, few, many or a size class.

abundance: -
v_gene: TRBV7-9
j_gene: TRBJ2-2
d_gene: TRBD2
CDR3aa: CASSPRLAGAHQNTGELFF
CDR3nt: TGTGCCAGCAGCCCGAGACTAGCGGGGGCCCACCAGAACACCGGGGAGCTGTTTTTT

abundance: medium-sized
v_gene: TRBV29-1
j_gene: TRBJ1-2
d_gene: -
CDR3aa: CSVDGGAPEGYTF
CDR3nt: TGCAGCGTTGATGGGGGGGCCCCTGAGGGCTACACCTTC

abundance: large
v_gene: TRBV20-1
j_gene: TRBJ2-7
d_gene: -
CDR3aa: CSAPAGGDSYEQYF
CDR3nt: TGCAGTGCACCCGCCGGCGGTGACTCCTACGAGCAGTACTTC

abundance: large
v_gene: TRBV28
j_gene: TRBJ2-2
d_gene: TRBD2
CDR3aa: CASSWRREGDTGELFF
CDR3nt: TGTGCCAGCAGTTGGCGGCGGGAGGGAGACACCGGGGAGCTGTTTTTT

abundance: large
v_gene: TRBV28
j_gene: TRBJ2-1
d_gene: -
CDR3aa: CASSFRQMIYNEQFF
CDR3nt: TGTGCCAGCAGTTTCCGTCAGATGATCTACAATGAGCAGTTCTTC

abundance: large
v_gene: TRBV18
j_gene: TRBJ2-1
d_gene: -
CDR3aa: CASSPTDDSNNEQFF
CDR3nt: TGTGCCAGCTCACCAACAGACGACTCAAACAATGAGCAGTTCTTC

abundance: large
v_gene: TRBV28
j_gene: TRBJ2-4
d_gene: -
CDR3aa: CASSLRLAENIQYF
CDR3nt: TGTGCCAGCAGTTTAAGGCTAGCTGAAAACATTCAGTACTTC

abundance: -
v_gene: TRBV7-2
j_gene: TRBJ2-3
d_gene: -
CDR3aa: CASGFNAGDTQYF
CDR3nt: TGTGCCAGCGGCTTTAACGCGGGGGATACGCAGTATTTT

abundance: medium-sized
v_gene: TRBV29-1
j_gene: TRBJ1-2
d_gene: -
CDR3aa: CSSLNLSNYGYTF
CDR3nt: TGCAGCTCCCTAAACTTATCTAACTATGGCTACACCTTC

abundance: -
v_gene: TRBV18
j_gene: TRBJ1-1
d_gene: -
CDR3aa: CASSPGTALGEAFF
CDR3nt: TGTGCCAGCTCACCAGGAACAGCACTGGGTGAAGCTTTCTTT

abundance: large
v_gene: TRBV19
j_gene: TRBJ2-7
d_gene: -
CDR3aa: CATARVIGQGEESTYEQYF
CDR3nt: TGTGCCACAGCCCGGGTTATAGGGCAGGGCGAGGAATCAACCTACGAGCAGTACTTC

abundance: medium-sized
v_gene: TRBV20-1
j_gene: TRBJ2-7
d_gene: TRBD2
CDR3aa: CSARGAGGRSSYEQYF
CDR3nt: TGCAGTGCTAGGGGGGCGGGAGGTCGGTCCTCCTACGAGCAGTACTTC

abundance: few
v_gene: TRBV11-1
j_gene: TRBJ2-1
d_gene: -
CDR3aa: CASIPDWSSYNEQFF
CDR3nt: TGTGCCAGCATACCGGACTGGAGCTCCTACAATGAGCAGTTCTTC

abundance: large
v_gene: TRBV20-1
j_gene: TRBJ2-1
d_gene: -
CDR3aa: CSARVSGSCFF
CDR3nt: TGCAGTGCTAGAGTATCGGGATCTTGTTTCTTC

abundance: medium-sized
v_gene: TRBV29-1
j_gene: TRBJ2-1
d_gene: -
CDR3aa: CSVEGVVPGHLVSDIPYNEQFF
CDR3nt: TGCAGCGTTGAAGGGGTAGTTCCAGGGCATTTAGTTTCGGATATCCCCTACAATGAGCAGTTCTTC

abundance: -
v_gene: TRBV20-1
j_gene: TRBJ2-3
d_gene: TRBD2
CDR3aa: CSASPGLADTDTQYF
CDR3nt: TGCAGTGCTAGCCCCGGACTAGCGGACACAGATACGCAGTATTTT

abundance: medium-sized
v_gene: TRBV5-8
j_gene: TRBJ2-3
d_gene: TRBD2
CDR3aa: CASSFGGGADTQYF
CDR3nt: TGTGCCAGCAGCTTCGGCGGGGGGGCAGATACGCAGTATTTT

abundance: few
v_gene: TRBV19
j_gene: TRBJ1-1
d_gene: -
CDR3aa: CASSYRVTGTEAFF
CDR3nt: TGTGCCAGTAGTTACAGGGTCACGGGGACTGAAGCTTTCTTT

abundance: large
v_gene: TRBV2
j_gene: TRBJ2-1
d_gene: -
CDR3aa: CASGRDSAGNEQFF
CDR3nt: TGTGCCAGCGGACGGGACAGCGCGGGGAATGAGCAGTTCTTC

abundance: hyperexpanded
v_gene: TRBV25-1
j_gene: TRBJ2-1
d_gene: TRBD1
CDR3aa: CASSSGTGVYNEQFF
CDR3nt: TGTGCCAGCAGTTCCGGGACAGGGGTCTACAATGAGCAGTTCTTC

abundance: large
v_gene: TRBV5-5
j_gene: TRBJ1-5
d_gene: -
CDR3aa: CASSPIWDQGQPQHF
CDR3nt: TGTGCCAGCAGCCCCATCTGGGATCAGGGTCAGCCCCAGCATTTT

abundance: medium-sized
v_gene: TRBV11-2
j_gene: TRBJ2-2
d_gene: -
CDR3aa: CASSFGQAYTGELFF
CDR3nt: TGTGCCAGCAGCTTTGGGCAGGCTTACACCGGGGAGCTGTTTTTT

abundance: large
v_gene: TRBV24-1
j_gene: TRBJ2-7
d_gene: TRBD1
CDR3aa: CATSDPGTGLYEQYF
CDR3nt: TGTGCCACCAGTGATCCCGGGACAGGGCTCTACGAGCAGTACTTC

abundance: few
v_gene: TRBV19
j_gene: TRBJ1-2
d_gene: TRBD1
CDR3aa: CASSIPRTGQGYTF
CDR3nt: TGTGCCAGTAGTATTCCGCGGACAGGGCAAGGCTACACCTTC

abundance: medium-sized
v_gene: TRBV20-1
j_gene: TRBJ2-7
d_gene: TRBD2
CDR3aa: CSAPPEAGVEQYF
CDR3nt: TGCAGTGCTCCCCCGGAAGCGGGAGTCGAGCAGTACTTC

abundance: medium-sized
v_gene: TRBV5-4
j_gene: TRBJ2-1
d_gene: -
CDR3aa: CVAQASSYNEQFF
CDR3nt: TGCGTCGCACAGGCGAGCTCCTACAATGAGCAGTTCTTC

abundance: medium-sized
v_gene: TRBV18
j_gene: TRBJ2-1
d_gene: -
CDR3aa: CASPPTGYYNEQFF
CDR3nt: TGTGCCAGCCCACCTACAGGGTACTACAATGAGCAGTTCTTC

abundance: -
v_gene: TRBV19
j_gene: TRBJ2-3
d_gene: -
CDR3aa: CASSPSILTDTQYF
CDR3nt: TGTGCCAGTAGCCCCTCGATATTGACAGATACGCAGTATTTT

abundance: medium-sized
v_gene: TRBV19
j_gene: TRBJ1-2
d_gene: -
CDR3aa: CASAGEGYTF
CDR3nt: TGTGCCAGTGCAGGGGAAGGCTACACCTTC